This is a list of T cell receptor beta chains from one sample in a study of OX40 agonist ivuxolimab in advanced cancers. Clones were read by immunoSEQ multiplex PCR, and TCRdb kept only the in-frame ones, dropping some. The sample lists about 42,000 clones; 70% to 90% were seen once. The sequences come from CD4+ or CD8+ T cells sorted from blood, collected in a trial of the OX40 agonist ivuxolimab. The receptors stem from an adult with an advanced solid tumor such as melanoma, head and neck, liver or kidney cancer. Both conserved end residues are part of each CDR3. The order of the fields is J gene, V gene, clone size, D gene, CDR3 protein, CDR3 DNA. A D gene is named only where the DNA matches it firmly. Clone size is not always given. Where it is, it says once, few, many or a class for expanded clones.

TRBJ1-2 | TRBV5-1 | . | . | CASSLGQNYGYTF | TGCGCCAGCAGCTTGGGGCAGAACTATGGCTACACCTTC
TRBJ1-2 | TRBV18 | . | TRBD1 | CASSPGTGVFYGYTF | TGTGCCAGCTCCCCGGGCACAGGGGTCTTCTATGGCTACACCTTC
TRBJ2-7 | TRBV11-1 | . | . | CASSPDRSYEQYF | TGTGCCAGCAGCCCGGACCGCTCCTACGAGCAGTACTTC
TRBJ1-2 | TRBV20-1 | . | . | CSAYLNYGYTF | TGCAGTGCGTATCTTAACTATGGCTACACCTTC
TRBJ1-1 | TRBV7-9 | few | . | CASSLDVSVPAFF | TGTGCCAGCAGCTTAGATGTCTCTGTTCCAGCTTTCTTT
TRBJ1-1 | TRBV7-2 | . | . | CASSLESRVAFF | TGTGCCAGCAGCTTAGAGTCCAGGGTAGCTTTCTTT
TRBJ2-3 | TRBV9 | . | TRBD1 | CASSVAGTGASLGTDTQYF | TGTGCCAGCAGTGTCGCCGGGACAGGGGCCTCCCTTGGCACAGATACGCAGTATTTT
TRBJ1-1 | TRBV5-5 | . | . | CASSDSYSEAFF | TGTGCCAGCTCGGACAGCTACTCTGAAGCTTTCTTT
TRBJ2-5 | TRBV9 | . | TRBD2 | CASSSGGETQYF | TGTGCCAGCAGCTCGGGAGGTGAGACCCAGTACTTC
TRBJ2-7 | TRBV21-1 | . | . | CASSKGTGDEQYF | TGTGCCAGCAGCAAAGGTACAGGGGACGAGCAGTACTTC
TRBJ2-3 | TRBV4-2 | . | . | CASSQEAGSGDTQYF | TGTGCCAGCAGCCAAGAGGCGGGGTCCGGGGATACGCAGTATTTT
TRBJ2-7 | TRBV29-1 | . | . | CSVEDRAALGEQYF | TGCAGCGTTGAAGATCGGGCCGCGTTGGGGGAGCAGTACTTC
TRBJ2-3 | TRBV7-9 | . | TRBD2 | CASSRGLAGGGGTDTQYF | TGTGCCAGCAGCCGTGGACTAGCGGGAGGTGGTGGCACAGATACGCAGTATTTT
TRBJ1-1 | TRBV6-5 | medium-sized | . | CASSYSTRVNTEAFF | TGTGCCAGCAGTTACTCGACCAGGGTGAACACTGAAGCTTTCTTT
TRBJ1-1 | TRBV4-2 | . | . | CASSQEEGYTEAFF | TGTGCCAGCAGCCAAGAAGAGGGCTACACTGAAGCTTTCTTT
TRBJ2-7 | TRBV19 | . | . | CASSSRDHAYEQYF | TGTGCCAGTAGTTCCCGGGACCACGCCTACGAGCAGTACTTC
TRBJ2-3 | TRBV9 | . | . | CASSVRAGQFADTQYF | TGTGCCAGCAGCGTCCGAGCGGGTCAGTTTGCAGATACGCAGTATTTT
TRBJ2-2 | TRBV9 | medium-sized | . | CASSPHPGTGELFF | TGTGCCAGCAGCCCTCACCCTGGGACCGGGGAGCTGTTTTTT
TRBJ1-5 | TRBV6-1 | . | TRBD1 | CASRQGAEGQPQHF | TGTGCCAGTAGACAGGGGGCTGAGGGACAGCCCCAGCATTTT
TRBJ1-4 | TRBV7-2 | once | . | CASSRGEGEKLFF | TGTGCCAGCTCCCGAGGGGAGGGTGAAAAACTGTTTTTT
TRBJ2-1 | TRBV2 | . | TRBD2 | CASSRELAGGHPQLLPSSYNEQFF | TGTGCCAGCAGTCGAGAACTAGCGGGAGGGCATCCCCAGCTCCTACCCAGCTCCTACAATGAGCAGTTCTTC
TRBJ2-5 | TRBV29-1 | . | . | CSVETGVETQYF | TGCAGCGTTGAAACGGGGGTAGAGACCCAGTACTTC
TRBJ1-2 | TRBV30 | . | . | CAWSPLGVANYGYTF | TGTGCCTGGAGTCCCCTCGGAGTTGCTAACTATGGCTACACCTTC
TRBJ1-2 | TRBV6-5 | . | . | CASSYTGAPIYGYTF | TGTGCCAGCAGTTACACGGGGGCGCCCATCTATGGCTACACCTTC
TRBJ2-3 | TRBV4-3 | . | . | CASSQGGSTDTQYF | TGCGCCAGCAGCCAAGGGGGAAGCACAGATACGCAGTATTTT
TRBJ2-3 | TRBV4-3 | . | TRBD2 | CASSQDSSGWVTDTQYF | TGCGCCAGCAGCCAAGATAGTAGCGGGTGGGTCACAGATACGCAGTATTTT
TRBJ1-2 | TRBV10-2 | . | . | CASSSAGENRKGYTF | TGCGCCAGCAGCTCGGCAGGCGAAAACAGAAAGGGCTACACCTTC
TRBJ2-1 | TRBV5-6 | . | . | CASTSEWSSYNEQFF | TGTGCCAGCACCTCTGAGTGGAGCTCCTACAATGAGCAGTTCTTC
TRBJ2-5 | TRBV5-1 | . | . | CASSLDQETQYF | TGCGCCAGCAGCTTGGACCAAGAGACCCAGTACTTC
TRBJ1-1 | TRBV18 | . | . | CASSPRVGSDTEAFF | TGTGCCAGCTCACCACGTGTAGGGTCAGACACTGAAGCTTTCTTT
TRBJ2-7 | TRBV6-1 | . | . | CASSELGDGEQYF | TGTGCCAGCAGTGAATTGGGGGATGGCGAGCAGTACTTC
TRBJ2-2 | TRBV6-6 | few | . | CASSYDSTGELFF | TGTGCCAGCAGTTACGACAGCACCGGGGAGCTGTTTTTT
TRBJ2-2 | TRBV7-3 | . | . | CASSLRTQNTGELFF | TGTGCCAGCAGCCTACGGACACAGAACACCGGGGAGCTGTTTTTT
TRBJ1-2 | TRBV11-3 | . | . | CASSLALGWGYTF | TGTGCCAGCAGCTTGGCGCTGGGGTGGGGCTACACCTTC
TRBJ1-4 | TRBV4-2 | . | . | CASSQESDFREKLFF | TGTGCCAGCAGCCAAGAAAGTGACTTCCGCGAAAAACTGTTTTTT
TRBJ1-2 | TRBV2 | . | . | CASSERGTNYGYTF | TGTGCCAGCAGTGAACGCGGAACTAACTATGGCTACACCTTC
TRBJ2-1 | TRBV5-1 | few | . | CASSLSNEQFF | TGCGCCAGCAGCTTGTCCAATGAGCAGTTCTTC
TRBJ2-6 | TRBV27 | . | . | CASSLKSGANVLTF | TGTGCCAGCAGTTTGAAATCTGGGGCCAACGTCCTGACTTTC
TRBJ1-2 | TRBV6-5 | . | . | CASSYSMYSETYGYTF | TGTGCCAGCAGTTACTCGATGTACAGCGAAACCTATGGCTACACCTTC
TRBJ1-3 | TRBV28 | few | . | CASRPGGGSGNTIYF | TGTGCCAGCAGGCCCGGCGGGGGCTCTGGAAACACCATATATTTT
TRBJ2-1 | TRBV21-1 | . | . | CASSKERAGGSYNEQFF | TGTGCCAGCAGCAAAGAAAGAGCGGGGGGCTCCTACAATGAGCAGTTCTTC
TRBJ1-1 | TRBV5-4 | . | . | CASSSYRDGNTEAFF | TGTGCCAGCAGCTCCTACAGGGATGGGAACACTGAAGCTTTCTTT
TRBJ2-7 | TRBV4-1 | few | TRBD1 | CASSRRTGAIYEQYF | TGCGCCAGCAGCCGCCGGACAGGCGCTATCTACGAGCAGTACTTC
TRBJ2-2 | TRBV18 | . | . | CASSRENTGELFF | TGTGCCAGCTCACGGGAAAACACCGGGGAGCTGTTTTTT
TRBJ1-2 | TRBV21-1 | . | . | CASSKAQGAGYGYTF | TGTGCCAGCAGCAAAGCTCAGGGGGCAGGCTATGGCTACACCTTC
TRBJ2-7 | TRBV6-5 | . | TRBD1 | CASSHRDSSYEQYF | TGTGCCAGCAGTCACCGGGACAGTTCCTACGAGCAGTACTTC
TRBJ1-4 | TRBV6-1 | . | . | CASRAGSTNEKLFF | TGTGCCAGCAGGGCGGGCTCAACTAATGAAAAACTGTTTTTT
TRBJ2-1 | TRBV18 | . | TRBD2 | CASSPPLAVFNEQFF | TGTGCCAGCTCACCACCGCTAGCGGTCTTTAATGAGCAGTTCTTC
TRBJ1-1 | TRBV11-2 | . | . | CASSSDRNTEAFF | TGTGCCAGCAGCTCCGACAGAAACACTGAAGCTTTCTTT
TRBJ2-5 | TRBV5-4 | . | . | CASSSVTGETETQYF | TGTGCCAGCAGCTCGGTCACGGGGGAGACAGAGACCCAGTACTTC
TRBJ2-1 | TRBV27 | few | TRBD2 | CASSQGTGASGRAHEQFF | TGTGCCAGCAGTCAGGGGACTGGGGCTAGCGGGAGGGCCCATGAGCAGTTCTTC
TRBJ1-1 | TRBV6-6 | . | TRBD1 | CASSRTGNTEAFF | TGTGCCAGCAGTCGGACAGGGAACACTGAAGCTTTCTTT
TRBJ2-2 | TRBV7-8 | . | TRBD1 | CGTTGQGNRGTGELFF | TGTGGCACCACGGGACAGGGTAACCGTGGCACCGGGGAGCTGTTTTTT
TRBJ2-1 | TRBV7-9 | . | . | CASSPQGGGMQQFF | TGTGCCAGCAGTCCCCAAGGGGGGGGGATGCAGCAGTTCTTC
TRBJ2-1 | TRBV9 | . | . | CASSVVVRGQGDEQFF | TGTGCCAGCAGCGTAGTGGTGCGGGGCCAGGGGGATGAGCAGTTCTTC
TRBJ2-7 | TRBV4-2 | medium-sized | . | CASSREGRGSSYEQYF | TGTGCCAGCAGCCGAGAGGGGCGCGGTAGCTCCTACGAGCAGTACTTC
TRBJ2-7 | TRBV4-3 | . | TRBD1 | CASSQGGQGWGEQYF | TGCGCCAGCAGCCAAGGGGGACAGGGATGGGGCGAGCAGTACTTC
TRBJ2-1 | TRBV10-3 | . | . | CAISEGPTSYNEQFF | TGTGCCATCAGTGAAGGACCGACCTCCTACAATGAGCAGTTCTTC
TRBJ2-5 | TRBV14 | few | TRBD2 | CASSQEIVLAGQETQYF | TGTGCCAGCAGCCAAGAAATAGTTCTAGCGGGACAAGAGACCCAGTACTTC
TRBJ2-7 | TRBV7-9 | . | . | CASSLGWANGEQYF | TGTGCCAGCAGCTTAGGATGGGCTAACGGCGAGCAGTACTTC